The clone carrying this TCR beta chain was counted many times. Its antigen is unknown. One entry per CDR3 protein results from TCRdb running MiXCR on the RACE reads. There are more than 70,000 distinct CDR3 sequences in the sample; approximately 11% occur only once, and roughly 1% lies in the top ten. The sample belongs to a study of human T cells and chemical hapten exposure. Study-wide context: Weekly diphenylcyclopropenone doses were given to patients' scalps across the approximately 22-week study.

Study-level findings and limits: A positive correlation with patch test score was shown by PT1 expanded TCR counts.

Deletions cut 0 bases from V and 8 bases from J, with 8 bases between. The germline V gene has CDR1 GTSNPN and CDR2 SVGIG (reference sequence). The CDR3 spans 12 residues. Specified time point: patch test 3, about 24 weeks after DPC sensitization. Treatment meaning: therapeutic diphenylcyclopropenone sensitization with weekly scalp DPC. Sequencing was performed on whole blood, taken in connection with sensitization to the hapten diphenylcyclopropenone (DPC). The chain employs TRBV30 and TRBJ2-1; possibly TRBD2 for D (6 bases). The clonotype comes from a woman between 25 and 40 years old with alopecia areata. Some clones in this sample may be carry-over from other donors' samples. CDR3 loop: CAWSVRRDEQFF. For the CDR3, the DNA is TGTGCCTGGAGTGTACGGAGGGATGAGCAGTTCTTC.